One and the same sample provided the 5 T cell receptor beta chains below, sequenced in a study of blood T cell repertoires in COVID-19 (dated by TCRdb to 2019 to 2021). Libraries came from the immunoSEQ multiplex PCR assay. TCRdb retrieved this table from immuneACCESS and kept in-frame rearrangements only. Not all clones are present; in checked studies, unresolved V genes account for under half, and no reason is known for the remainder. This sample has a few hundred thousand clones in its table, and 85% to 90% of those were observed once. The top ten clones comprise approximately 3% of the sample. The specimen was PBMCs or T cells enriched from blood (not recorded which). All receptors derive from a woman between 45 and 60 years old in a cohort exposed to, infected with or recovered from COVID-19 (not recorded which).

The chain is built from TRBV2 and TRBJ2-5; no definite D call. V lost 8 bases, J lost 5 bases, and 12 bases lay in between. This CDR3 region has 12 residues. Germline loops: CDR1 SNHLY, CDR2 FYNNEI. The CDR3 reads CASGPGEETQYF. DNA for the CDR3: TGTGCCAGCGGTCCTGGTGAGGAGACCCAGTACTTC.

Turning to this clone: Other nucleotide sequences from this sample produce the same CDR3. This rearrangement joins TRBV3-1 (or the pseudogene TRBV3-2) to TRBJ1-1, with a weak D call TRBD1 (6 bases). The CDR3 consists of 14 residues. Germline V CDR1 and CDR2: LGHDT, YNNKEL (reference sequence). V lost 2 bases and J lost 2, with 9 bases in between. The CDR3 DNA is TGTGCCAGCAGCCAACGAGGGGGAAACACTGAAGCTTTCTTT. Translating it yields CASSQRGGNTEAFF.

The CDR3 protein is CASRFRNLERAQYF. The DNA for the CDR3 is TGTGCCAGCAGGTTCAGGAACCTCGAGAGGGCCCAGTACTTC. This chain connects TRBV28 to TRBJ2-5; TRBD2 is a possible D gene (5 bases). CDR1 MDHEN and CDR2 SYDVKM come from the germline V gene. CDR3 length: 14 residues. V lost 6 bases and J 9 bases, leaving 20 bases between the germline ends.

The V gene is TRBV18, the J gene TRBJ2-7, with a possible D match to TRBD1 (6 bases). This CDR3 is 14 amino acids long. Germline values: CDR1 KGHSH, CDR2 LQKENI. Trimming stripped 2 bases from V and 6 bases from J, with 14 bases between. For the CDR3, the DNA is TGTGCCAGCTCACCAGTCCGACAGGCGGGCGAGCAGTACTTC. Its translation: CASSPVRQAGEQYF.

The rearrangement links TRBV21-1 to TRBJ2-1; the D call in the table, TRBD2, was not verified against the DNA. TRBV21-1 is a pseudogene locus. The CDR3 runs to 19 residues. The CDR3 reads CASSKKGERSASSYNEQFF. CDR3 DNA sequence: TGTGCCAGCAGCAAAAAAGGTGAGCGGAGCGCGAGCTCCTACAATGAGCAGTTCTTC.